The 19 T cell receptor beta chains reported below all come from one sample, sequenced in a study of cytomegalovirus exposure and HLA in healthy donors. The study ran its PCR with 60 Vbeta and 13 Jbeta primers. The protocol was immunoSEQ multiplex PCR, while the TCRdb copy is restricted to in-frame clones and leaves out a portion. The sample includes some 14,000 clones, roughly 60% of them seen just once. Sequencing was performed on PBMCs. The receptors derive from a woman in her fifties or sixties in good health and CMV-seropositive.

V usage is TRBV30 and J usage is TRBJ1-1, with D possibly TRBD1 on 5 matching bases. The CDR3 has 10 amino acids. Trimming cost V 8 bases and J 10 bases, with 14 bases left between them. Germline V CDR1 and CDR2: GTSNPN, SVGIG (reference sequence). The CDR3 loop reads CAQWGGRAFF. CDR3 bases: TGTGCCCAGTGGGGGGGACGAGCTTTCTTT.

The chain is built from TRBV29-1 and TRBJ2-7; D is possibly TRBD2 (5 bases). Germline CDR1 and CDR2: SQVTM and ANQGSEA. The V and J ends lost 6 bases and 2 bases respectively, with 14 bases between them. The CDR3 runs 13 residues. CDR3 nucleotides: TGCAGCGTGACGGCGGACGGGACCTACGAGCAGTACTTC. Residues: CSVTADGTYEQYF.

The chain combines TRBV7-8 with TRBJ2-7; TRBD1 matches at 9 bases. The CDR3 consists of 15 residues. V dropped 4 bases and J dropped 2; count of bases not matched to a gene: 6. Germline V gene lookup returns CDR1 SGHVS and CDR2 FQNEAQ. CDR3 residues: CASSSRTGETYEQYF. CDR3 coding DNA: TGTGCCAGCAGCTCAAGGACAGGGGAAACCTACGAGCAGTACTTC. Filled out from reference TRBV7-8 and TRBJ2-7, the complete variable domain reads GAGVSQSPRYKVAKRGQDVALRCDPISGHVSLFWYQQALGQGPEFLTYFQNEAQLDKSGLPSDRFFAERPEGSVSTLKIQRTQQEDSAVYLCASSSRTGETYEQYFGPGTRLTVT.

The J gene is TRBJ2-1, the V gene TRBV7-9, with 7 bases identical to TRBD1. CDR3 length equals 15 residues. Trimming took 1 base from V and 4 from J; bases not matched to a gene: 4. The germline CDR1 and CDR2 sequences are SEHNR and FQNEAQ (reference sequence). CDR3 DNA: TGTGCCAGCAGCTTAGTGGGGACAGATTACAATGAGCAGTTCTTC. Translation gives CASSLVGTDYNEQFF.

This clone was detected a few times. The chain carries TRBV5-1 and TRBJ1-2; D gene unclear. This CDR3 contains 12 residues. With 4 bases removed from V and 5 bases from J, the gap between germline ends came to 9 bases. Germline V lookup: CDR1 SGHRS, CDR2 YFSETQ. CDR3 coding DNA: TGCGCCAGCAGCCCGGAGTCTTATGGCTACACCTTC. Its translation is CASSPESYGYTF.

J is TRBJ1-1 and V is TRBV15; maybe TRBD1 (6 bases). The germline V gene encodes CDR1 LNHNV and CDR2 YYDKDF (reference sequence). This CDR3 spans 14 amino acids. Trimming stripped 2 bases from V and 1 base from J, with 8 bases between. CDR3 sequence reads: CATSRQGPNTEAFF. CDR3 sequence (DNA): TGTGCCACCAGCAGACAGGGGCCGAACACTGAAGCTTTCTTT.

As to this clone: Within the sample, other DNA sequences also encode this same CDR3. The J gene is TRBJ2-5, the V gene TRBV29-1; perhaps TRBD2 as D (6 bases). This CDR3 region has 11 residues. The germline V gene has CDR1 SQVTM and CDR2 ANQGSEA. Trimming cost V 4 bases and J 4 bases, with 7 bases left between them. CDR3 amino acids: CSVAAGETQYF. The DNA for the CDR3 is TGCAGCGTTGCAGCGGGAGAGACCCAGTACTTC.

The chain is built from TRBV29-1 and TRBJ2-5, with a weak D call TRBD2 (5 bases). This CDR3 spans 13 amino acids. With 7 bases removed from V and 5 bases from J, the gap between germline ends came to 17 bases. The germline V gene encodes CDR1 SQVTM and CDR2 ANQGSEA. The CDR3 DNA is TGCAGCGCTGCGGACCGGACTCGGGAGACCCAGTACTTC. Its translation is CSAADRTRETQYF. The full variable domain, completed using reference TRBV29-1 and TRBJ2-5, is SAVISQKPSRDICQRGTSLTIQCQVDSQVTMMFWYRQQPGQSLTLIATANQGSEATYESGFVIDKFPISRPNLTFSTLTVSNMSPEDSSIYLCSAADRTRETQYFGPGTRLLVL.

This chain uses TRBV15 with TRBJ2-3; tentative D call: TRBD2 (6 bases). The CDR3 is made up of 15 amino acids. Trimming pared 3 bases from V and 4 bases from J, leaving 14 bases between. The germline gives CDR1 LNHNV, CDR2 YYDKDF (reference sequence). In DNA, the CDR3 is TGTGCCACCAGCAGCGGACTACTGACCTCAGATACGCAGTATTTT. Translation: CATSSGLLTSDTQYF. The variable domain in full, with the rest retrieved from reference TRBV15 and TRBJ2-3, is DAMVIQNPRYQVTQFGKPVTLSCSQTLNHNVMYWYQQKSSQAPKLLFHYYDKDFNNEADTPDNFQSRRPNTSFCFLDIRSPGLGDTAMYLCATSSGLLTSDTQYFGPGTRLTVL.

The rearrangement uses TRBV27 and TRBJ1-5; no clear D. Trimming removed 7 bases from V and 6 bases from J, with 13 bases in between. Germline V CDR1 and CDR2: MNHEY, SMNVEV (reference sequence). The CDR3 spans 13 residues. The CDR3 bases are TGTGCCAGCACCCCCCGCCGCGGTCAGCCCCAGCATTTT. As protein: CASTPRRGQPQHF.

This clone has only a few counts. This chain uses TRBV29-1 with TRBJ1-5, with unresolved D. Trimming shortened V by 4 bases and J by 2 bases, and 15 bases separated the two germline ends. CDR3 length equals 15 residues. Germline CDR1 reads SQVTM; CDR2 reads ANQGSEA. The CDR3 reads CSVASGGLGNQPQHF. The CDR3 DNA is TGCAGCGTTGCCTCCGGCGGGTTGGGCAATCAGCCCCAGCATTTT.

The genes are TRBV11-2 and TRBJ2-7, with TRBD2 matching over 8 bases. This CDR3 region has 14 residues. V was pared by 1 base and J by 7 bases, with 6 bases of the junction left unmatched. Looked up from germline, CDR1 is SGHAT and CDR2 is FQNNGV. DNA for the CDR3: TGTGCCAGCAGCTTAGGATTAGCGGGATGGGAGCAGTACTTC. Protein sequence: CASSLGLAGWEQYF.

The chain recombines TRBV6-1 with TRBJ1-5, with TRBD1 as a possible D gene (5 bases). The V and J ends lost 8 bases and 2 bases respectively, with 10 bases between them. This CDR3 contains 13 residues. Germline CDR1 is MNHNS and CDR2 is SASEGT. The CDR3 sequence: CASAAGGNQPQHF. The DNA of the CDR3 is TGTGCCAGCGCTGCGGGGGGCAATCAGCCCCAGCATTTT.

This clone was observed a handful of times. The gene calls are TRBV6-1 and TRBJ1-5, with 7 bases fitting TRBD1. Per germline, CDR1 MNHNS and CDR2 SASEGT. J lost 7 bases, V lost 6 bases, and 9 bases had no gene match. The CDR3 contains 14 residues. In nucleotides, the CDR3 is TGTGCCAGCAGACCGAGGACAGGTGGACAGCCCCAGCATTTT. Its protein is CASRPRTGGQPQHF.

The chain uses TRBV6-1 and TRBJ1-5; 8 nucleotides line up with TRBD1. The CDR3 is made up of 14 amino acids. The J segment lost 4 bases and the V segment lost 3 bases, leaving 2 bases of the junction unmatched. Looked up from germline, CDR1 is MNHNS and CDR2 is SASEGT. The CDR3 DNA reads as TGTGCCAGCAGTGAGGGACAGGCAAATCAGCCCCAGCATTTT. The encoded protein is CASSEGQANQPQHF.

DNA of the CDR3: TGTGCCAGCAGCCAAGGGTTCGGGGCTTTCTTT. This codes for CASSQGFGAFF. V gene TRBV16 combines with J gene TRBJ1-1, with D uncertain. The V and J ends lost 2 bases and 11 bases respectively, with 9 bases between them. This CDR3 is built from 11 residues. The germline V gene encodes CDR1 KGHSY and CDR2 FQNENV. Using reference TRBV16 and TRBJ1-1 for the parts outside the CDR3, the full variable domain is GEEVAQTPKHLVRGEGQKAKLYCAPIKGHSYVFWYQQVLKNEFKFLISFQNENVFDETGMPKERFSAKCLPNSPCSLEIQATKLEDSAVYFCASSQGFGAFFGQGTRLTVV.

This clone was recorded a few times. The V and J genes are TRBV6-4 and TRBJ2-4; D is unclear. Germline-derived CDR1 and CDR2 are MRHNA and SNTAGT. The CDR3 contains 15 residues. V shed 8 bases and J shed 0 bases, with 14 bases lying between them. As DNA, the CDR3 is TGTGCCAGCCTGACTGCCATTCTAGCCAAAAACATTCAGTACTTC. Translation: CASLTAILAKNIQYF.

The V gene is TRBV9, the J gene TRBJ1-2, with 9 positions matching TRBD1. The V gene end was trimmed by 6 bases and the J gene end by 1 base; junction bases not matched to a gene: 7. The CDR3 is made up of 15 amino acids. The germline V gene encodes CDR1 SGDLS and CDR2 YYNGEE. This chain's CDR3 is CASKGTGQGNYGYTF. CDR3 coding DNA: TGTGCCAGCAAAGGGACGGGACAGGGTAACTATGGCTACACCTTC.

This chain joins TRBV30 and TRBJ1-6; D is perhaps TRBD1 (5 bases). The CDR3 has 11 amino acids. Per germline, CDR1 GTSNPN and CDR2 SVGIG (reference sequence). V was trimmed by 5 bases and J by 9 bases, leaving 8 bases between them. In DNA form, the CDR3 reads TGTGCCTGGGGGGGGATTTCACCCCTCCACTTT. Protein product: CAWGGISPLHF.